This T cell receptor beta chain was identified during a study listed by TCRdb under 2016. The germline V gene encodes CDR1 MNHEY and CDR2 SVGAGI. Trimming takes 5 bases off V and 7 bases off J; junction bases not matched to a gene: 16. The CDR3, from cysteine to phenylalanine, totals 16 residues. Only CDR3 DNA remains: 48 bases, in frame from the first base. Preparation of the library involved RT-PCR. This sample was sequenced with an Illumina MiSeq. Using fastp at Q25 and MiXCR, TCRdb reprocessed the public reads and kept productive beta chains. Under each unique CDR3 protein, matching rows form one entry showing the most common genes and DNA. For this sample there are more than 550,000 distinct CDR3 sequences; approximately 15% appear just once. The ten largest clones take up roughly 4% of the sample. This clonotype is assessed as medium-sized (0.01 to 0.1%). The target of this receptor is not known. Per-base quality was not reported, and no clone a single base away is much larger than it.

This sequence uses TRBV6-5 and TRBJ1-2; TRBD1 lines up with 7 middle nucleotides. The receptor comes from a female donor in good health, serving as a healthy control. The sequencing input was memory CD4+ T cells from blood. The DNA reads as follows: TGTGCCAGCAGTACCGTTTTGACAGGGCAAGGTGGTGGCTACACCTTC. Translated, this is CASSTVLTGQGGGYTF.